This paragraph covers one TCR beta chain sequence. The CDR3 loop spans 15 amino acids. CDR1 LNHDA and CDR2 SQIVND come from the germline V gene (reference sequence). V dropped 5 bases and J dropped 3 bases, with 16 bases sitting between them. This sample was included in a study of T cell responses to AZD1222 COVID-19 vaccine. Background on the study: Pooled together were second doses at about 4 or about 12 weeks.

Profiled with immunoSEQ multiplex PCR; TCRdb holds only in-frame clones, not every one. In the table there are 95,000 to 150,000 clones, roughly 92% of which are singletons. V gene TRBV19 combines with J gene TRBJ1-2; a possible D gene is TRBD1 (6 bases). This specimen consisted of peripheral blood, obtained on day 0 of AZD1222 vaccination. The source is an adult in good health. CDR3 region: CASSLQGNTYYGYTF. The CDR3 coding sequence is TGTGCCAGTAGTCTCCAGGGGAACACTTACTATGGCTACACCTTC. Using reference TRBV19 and TRBJ1-2 for the parts outside the CDR3, the full variable domain is DGGITQSPKYLFRKEGQNVTLSCEQNLNHDAMYWYRQDPGQGLRLIYYSQIVNDFQKGDIAEGYSVSREKKESFPLTVTSAQKNPTAFYLCASSLQGNTYYGYTFGSGTRLTVV.